The present TCR beta chain was sequenced within a study of cytomegalovirus exposure and HLA in healthy donors. Study-wide context: An analysis done earlier identified 100 million to 140 million unique TCR beta sequences from about 180 million T cells. Points from the study as a whole: More than 150 TCR beta chains were listed as cytomegalovirus-associated. The study assumed roughly uniform donor sequencing depth for presence/absence analyses. The majority of CMV-associated TCR beta chains were reported as apparently HLA-restricted in a later analysis.

Notes on this clone: Its specificity is unknown.

Germline CDR1 and CDR2: SEHNR and FQNEAQ (reference sequence). The CDR3 is made up of 13 amino acids. Trimming cost V 2 bases and J 6 bases, with 8 bases left between them. The PCR had 60 Vbeta and 13 Jbeta primers. Libraries were prepared by immunoSEQ multiplex PCR; TCRdb keeps only in-frame clonotypes and omits some of them. Among about 160,000 clones listed, approximately 80% were seen once. Sequenced material: PBMCs. The rearrangement uses TRBV7-9 and TRBJ1-5, with D hard to call. This TCR was sampled from a man between 45 and 60 years old in good health and CMV-seropositive. The CDR3 DNA is TGTGCCAGCAGCTTAACGGGAAGTCAGCCCCAGCATTTT. It encodes CASSLTGSQPQHF.